This T cell receptor beta chain was identified during a study of blood T cell repertoires in COVID-19. On the study more broadly: The samples span acute and convalescent COVID-19 from the United States, Italy and Spain.

Germline V gene lookup returns CDR1 SGDLS and CDR2 YYNGEE. The CDR3 runs 16 residues. V dropped 3 bases and J dropped 0 bases, with 13 bases sitting between them. TCRdb keeps only in-frame clones here, not all; method: immunoSEQ multiplex PCR. Of hundreds of thousands of clones in the sample, 90% were seen once. The source of this sequence is a middle-aged woman with COVID-19, enrolled during active disease. Sequenced sample: peripheral blood. The chain couples TRBV9 to TRBJ1-3, with TRBD1 as a possible D gene (6 bases). CDR3 in DNA: TGTGCCAGCAGCGCCCGGACAGCGGTCTCTGGAAACACCATATATTTT. Protein product: CASSARTAVSGNTIYF.